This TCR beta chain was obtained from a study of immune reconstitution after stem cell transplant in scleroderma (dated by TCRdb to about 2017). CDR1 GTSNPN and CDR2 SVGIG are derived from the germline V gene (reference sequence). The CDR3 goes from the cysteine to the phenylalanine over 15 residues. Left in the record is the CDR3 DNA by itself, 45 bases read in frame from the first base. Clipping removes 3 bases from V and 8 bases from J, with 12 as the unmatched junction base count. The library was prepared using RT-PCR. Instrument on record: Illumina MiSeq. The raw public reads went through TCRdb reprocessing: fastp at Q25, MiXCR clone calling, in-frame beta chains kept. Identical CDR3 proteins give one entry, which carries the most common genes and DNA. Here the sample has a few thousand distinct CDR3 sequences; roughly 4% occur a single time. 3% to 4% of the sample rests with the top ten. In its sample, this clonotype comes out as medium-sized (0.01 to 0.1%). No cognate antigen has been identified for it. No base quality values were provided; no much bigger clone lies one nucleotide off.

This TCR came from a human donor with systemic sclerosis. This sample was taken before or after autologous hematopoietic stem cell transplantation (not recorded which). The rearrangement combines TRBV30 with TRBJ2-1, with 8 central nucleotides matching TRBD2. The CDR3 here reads CAWRLAGTTEDEQFF. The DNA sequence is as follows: TGTGCCTGGAGATTAGCGGGAACCACTGAGGATGAGCAGTTCTTC.